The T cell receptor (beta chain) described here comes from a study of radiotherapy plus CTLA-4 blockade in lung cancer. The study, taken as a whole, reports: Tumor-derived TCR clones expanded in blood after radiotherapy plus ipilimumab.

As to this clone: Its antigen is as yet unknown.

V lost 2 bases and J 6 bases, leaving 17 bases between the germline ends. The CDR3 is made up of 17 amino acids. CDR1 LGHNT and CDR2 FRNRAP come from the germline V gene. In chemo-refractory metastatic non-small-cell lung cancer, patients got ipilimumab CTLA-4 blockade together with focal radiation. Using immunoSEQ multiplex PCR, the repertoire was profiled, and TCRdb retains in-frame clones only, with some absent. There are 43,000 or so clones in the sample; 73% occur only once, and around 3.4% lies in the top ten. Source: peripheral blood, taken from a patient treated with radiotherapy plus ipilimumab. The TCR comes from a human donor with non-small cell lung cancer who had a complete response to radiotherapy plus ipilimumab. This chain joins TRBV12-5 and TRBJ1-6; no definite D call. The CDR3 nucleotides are TGTGCTAGTGGTTTGACTCCTGGAGGCAGAGTTAATTCACCCCTCCACTTT. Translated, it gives CASGLTPGGRVNSPLHF.